Listed below are T cell receptor beta chains from one sample, sequenced in a study of T cells in localized non-small cell lung cancer. Libraries were prepared by immunoSEQ multiplex PCR; TCRdb keeps only in-frame clonotypes and omits some of them. This sample carries 72,000 or so clones, approximately 85% of them seen once, and the ten largest clones take 13%. The specimen was peripheral blood, collected before any cancer treatment. The receptors come from a female donor at least 60 years old with stage I lung adenocarcinoma. The CDR3 runs from the conserved cysteine through the conserved F or W. D genes are given only for firm matches. Rows give clone size only sometimes, using once, few, many, or a class for an expanded clone.

d_call	j_call	clone_size	v_call	cdr3_nt	cdr3_aa
.	TRBJ1-3	.	TRBV6-1	TGTGCCAGCAGTGAAATCCCCCTTGGAAACACCATATATTTT	CASSEIPLGNTIYF
TRBD2	TRBJ2-1	few	TRBV5-3	TGTGCCATAGCTTGGCTAGCGGGGTACAATGAGCAGTTCTTC	CAIAWLAGYNEQFF
.	TRBJ2-1	.	TRBV7-8	TGTGCCAGCAGCCGACTAGGGGCGACCTACAATGAGCAGTTCTTC	CASSRLGATYNEQFF
.	TRBJ2-1	.	TRBV28	TGTGCCAGCAATACAGGTGGATTTAAGCAGTTCTTC	CASNTGGFKQFF
.	TRBJ2-1	.	TRBV15	TGTGCCACCAGCAGAGATGGTAGGAGGGTGCAGTTCTTC	CATSRDGRRVQFF
.	TRBJ1-1	.	TRBV2	TGTGCCAGCAGTGAAGGCGACTCCAGGGACACTGAAGCTTTCTTT	CASSEGDSRDTEAFF
.	TRBJ1-2	once	TRBV7-2	TGTGCCAGCAGCCGAGGCCTCGGACAGCAAATATATGGCTACACCTTC	CASSRGLGQQIYGYTF
TRBD1	TRBJ1-1	few	TRBV2	TGTGCCACCAAACCTCACGGGACAGAGAACACTGAAGCTTTCTTT	CATKPHGTENTEAFF
.	TRBJ1-5	.	TRBV7-9	TGTGCCAGCAGTGAACGGGACAATCAGCCCCAGCATTTT	CASSERDNQPQHF
.	TRBJ2-3	.	TRBV5-1	TGCGCCAGCAGCTCCTCTAGCACAGATACGCAGTATTTT	CASSSSSTDTQYF
TRBD1	TRBJ1-5	once	TRBV6-1	TGTGCCAGCAGGGTGGACAGGTCCCCAAATCAGCCCCAGCATTTT	CASRVDRSPNQPQHF
.	TRBJ1-2	few	TRBV9	TGTGCCAGCTACGCGGATAACTATGGCTACACCTTC	CASYADNYGYTF
.	TRBJ1-2	few	TRBV2	TGTGCCAGCAGTGAAGTACCCCCGATGGGCTACACCTTC	CASSEVPPMGYTF